Shown below are 17 T cell receptor beta chains from a single sample sequenced in a study of response to subunit inactivated influenza vaccine. TCRdb processed the RT-PCR reads anew with MiXCR; each CDR3 protein has one entry. Of approximately 700,000 distinct CDR3 sequences in the sample, approximately 15% were seen once. This material consisted of PBMCs from blood, taken 14 to 15 days before vaccination. Source of these receptors: a man aged 45-65 years who received an inactivated influenza vaccine.

This clonotype was observed a few times. The rearrangement uses TRBV29-1 and TRBJ1-1; no firm D call. Germline V gives CDR1 SQVTM, CDR2 ANQGSEA. The V gene lost 1 base and the J gene lost 1 base, with 10 bases spanning the gap. The CDR3 is 14 amino acids. CDR3 loop: CSVEGAAQNTEAFF. As DNA, the CDR3 is TGCAGCGTTGAAGGTGCGGCTCAGAACACTGAAGCTTTCTTT.

The chain carries TRBV6-2 or TRBV6-3 and TRBJ2-5; tentative D call: TRBD1 (5 bases). The V gene's germline CDR1 is MNHEY and CDR2 SVGEGT. CDR3 length: 12 residues. Trimming pared 7 bases from V and 2 bases from J, leaving 8 bases between. The CDR3 here is CASTRAQETQYF. The CDR3, as DNA: TGTGCCAGCACCAGGGCGCAAGAGACCCAGTACTTC.

This clonotype has ten or more counts. The rearrangement uses TRBV7-9 and TRBJ1-5; D is perhaps TRBD1 (6 bases). The CDR3 is 17 residues long. V was clipped by 1 base and J by 1 base, with 14 bases between them. Germline CDR1 reads SEHNR; CDR2 reads FQNEAQ (reference sequence). The CDR3 loop is CASSLGAGAASNQPQHF. Written as DNA, the CDR3 is TGTGCCAGCAGCTTAGGTGCAGGGGCTGCGAGCAATCAGCCCCAGCATTTT.

The chain uses TRBV27 and TRBJ2-3; 8 bases are shared with TRBD2. Trimming took 0 bases from V and 3 from J; bases not matched to a gene: 5. CDR3 length: 16 amino acids. Germline values: CDR1 MNHEY, CDR2 SMNVEV (reference sequence). The CDR3 is CASSLSAGGVTDTQYF. The CDR3 DNA reads as TGTGCCAGCAGTTTATCGGCGGGGGGTGTGACAGATACGCAGTATTTT.

This clonotype occurred a few times. The chain is built from TRBV5-1 and TRBJ2-3; 9 bases are shared with TRBD2. Germline CDR1 and CDR2: SGHRS and YFSETQ. The CDR3 consists of 15 residues. Trimming took 4 bases from V and 5 from J; bases not matched to a gene: 8. The CDR3 here is CASSPTSGPQDTQYF. CDR3 sequence (DNA): TGCGCCAGCAGCCCGACTAGCGGCCCTCAAGATACGCAGTATTTT.

There are a few counts of this clonotype. The rearrangement uses TRBV27 and TRBJ2-1; 11 bases are shared with TRBD2. V dropped 5 bases and J dropped 10; count of bases not matched to a gene: 10. The CDR3 is 15 residues long. Looked up from germline, CDR1 is MNHEY and CDR2 is SMNVEV (reference sequence). CDR3 DNA sequence: TGTGCCAGCAGTCTCGCTAGCGGGAGGCGTGGGGAGCAGTTCTTC. This sequence encodes CASSLASGRRGEQFF.

This chain links TRBV18 with TRBJ1-1; no clear D gene. V was cut by 1 base and J by 1 base, with 7 bases left in between. Per germline, CDR1 KGHSH and CDR2 LQKENI. This CDR3 has 14 residues. The CDR3 DNA sequence: TGTGCCAGCTCACCACTGGGTGGGAACACTGAAGCTTTCTTT. Protein sequence: CASSPLGGNTEAFF. Using reference TRBV18 and TRBJ1-1 for the parts outside the CDR3, the full variable domain is NAGVMQNPRHLVRRRGQEARLRCSPMKGHSHVYWYRQLPEEGLKFMVYLQKENIIDESGMPKERFSAEFPKEGPSILRIQQVVRGDSAAYFCASSPLGGNTEAFFGQGTRLTVV.

This clonotype has more than one count but fewer than ten. The chain combines TRBV3-1 with TRBJ2-7; a possible D gene is TRBD2 (5 bases). This CDR3 region has 15 residues. Trimming took off 0 bases at V and 9 bases at J, with 18 bases between the two ends. Germline-derived CDR1 and CDR2 are LGHDT and YNNKEL (reference sequence). CDR3 loop: CASSQDLRLSYLQYF. CDR3 coding DNA: TGTGCCAGCAGCCAAGATCTGAGACTAAGTTATCTGCAGTACTTC.

The chain joins TRBV7-6 to TRBJ2-3; D remains ambiguous. Germline assignment: CDR1 SGHVS and CDR2 FNYEAQ. Trimming shortened V by 3 bases and J by 2 bases, and 12 bases separated the two germline ends. The CDR3 length is 15 residues. The CDR3 loop is CASSFSWEDTDTQYF. DNA for the CDR3: TGTGCCAGCAGCTTTTCTTGGGAAGACACAGATACGCAGTATTTT.

V usage is TRBV27 and J usage is TRBJ2-3; D remains ambiguous. Germline CDR1 and CDR2: MNHEY and SMNVEV (reference sequence). The CDR3 covers 15 residues. V gave up 1 base and J gave up 0 bases, with 8 bases separating them. CDR3 DNA sequence: TGTGCCAGCAGTTTATTGGGTCGTAGCACAGATACGCAGTATTTT. The encoded protein is CASSLLGRSTDTQYF.

There are a few counts of this clonotype. This sequence joins TRBV10-3 and TRBJ2-3; TRBD2 aligns across 7 bases. CDR1 and CDR2 (germline): ENHRY, SYGVKD. The CDR3 length is 15 residues. V gave up 6 bases and J gave up 2 bases; unmatched junction bases: 8. CDR3 DNA sequence: TGTGCCATCAGCGGGAGGCCATCACTCACAGATACGCAGTATTTT. Translated, it gives CAISGRPSLTDTQYF.

The V and J genes are TRBV20-1 and TRBJ2-1; 11 bases line up with TRBD2. V shed 1 base and J 5 bases; nucleotides not matched to a gene: 4. This CDR3 has 15 amino acids. Germline CDR1 and CDR2: DFQATT and SNEGSKA (reference sequence). In DNA form, the CDR3 reads TGCAGTGCTAGAGCTCTAGCGGGGGGCCACAATGAGCAGTTCTTC. Translating it yields CSARALAGGHNEQFF.

The rearrangement links TRBV11-2 to TRBJ2-7, with TRBD2 matching 7 bases. The CDR3 is 17 amino acids. With V trimmed by 0 bases and J by 0 bases, 8 bases remained unmatched. Germline CDR1 SGHAT, CDR2 FQNNGV. The CDR3 reads CASSLDLGRASSYEQYF. CDR3 sequence (DNA): TGTGCCAGCAGCTTAGATCTTGGGAGGGCCAGCTCCTACGAGCAGTACTTC.

This clonotype was detected only a few times. The chain couples TRBV28 to TRBJ2-7; D is perhaps TRBD2 (6 bases). The CDR3 totals 15 residues. V lost 5 bases and J 0 bases, leaving 14 bases between the germline ends. Looked up from germline, CDR1 is MDHEN and CDR2 is SYDVKM. The CDR3 nucleotides read TGTGCCAGCAGTGTTAGCGGAATGCTCTCCTACGAGCAGTACTTC. Residues: CASSVSGMLSYEQYF.

V and J are TRBV5-1 and TRBJ2-1; D tentatively reads TRBD1 or TRBD2 (5 bases each). Trimming pared 4 bases from V and 2 bases from J, leaving 10 bases between. CDR3 length: 14 amino acids. The germline V gene encodes CDR1 SGHRS and CDR2 YFSETQ. Here the CDR3 reads CASSGGPTYNEQFF. CDR3 bases: TGCGCCAGCAGCGGGGGACCAACCTACAATGAGCAGTTCTTC.

The rearrangement links TRBV7-3 to TRBJ2-1; TRBD2 matches 7 bases. The germline V gene encodes CDR1 SGHTA and CDR2 FQGTGA. The CDR3 length is 18 residues. Trimming took 0 bases from V and 7 from J; bases not matched to a gene: 15. The CDR3 DNA sequence: TGTGCCAGCAGCTTAACTCCTGCTAGCCGGGAGGAAAGGAATGAGCAGTTCTTC. It encodes CASSLTPASREERNEQFF. Full variable domain (missing parts from reference TRBV7-3 and TRBJ2-1): GAGVSQTPSNKVTEKGKYVELRCDPISGHTALYWYRQSLGQGPEFLIYFQGTGAADDSGLPNDRFFAVRPEGSVSTLKIQRTERGDSAVYLCASSLTPASREERNEQFFGPGTRLTVL.

The V gene is TRBV12-3 or TRBV12-4, the J gene TRBJ2-3; 8 bases are shared with TRBD2. Trimming took 6 bases from V and 4 from J; bases not matched to a gene: 9. The CDR3 runs to 15 residues. CDR3 sequence (DNA): TGTGCCAGCAGCTGGCTAGCGGGCACGTCAGATACGCAGTATTTT. This encodes CASSWLAGTSDTQYF.